This T cell receptor (beta chain) originates from a study of blood T cell repertoires in COVID-19. The wider study: Sources were T cells, B-cell-depleted T cells, or PBMCs; the material itself was cDNA or gDNA.

In the original analysis: Reference gene primer amplification gave nucleated cell count estimates. Profiling relied on immunoSEQ multiplex PCR, and the TCRdb table lists in-frame clones only, not all of them. From that table come the V and J calls and clone size; the DNA was used to work out D and trimming. The table lists roughly 65,000 clones, 85% to 90% of them singletons. The source is a man aged 45-65 years with acute or convalescent COVID-19. The sequenced sample was peripheral blood.

The CDR3 bases are TGCGCCAGCAGCCGCCCCAGTGGGACAGATTATGAAAAACTGTTTTTT. It is translated as CASSRPSGTDYEKLFF. V is TRBV4-1 and J is TRBJ1-4, with TRBD1 matching 7 bases. Per germline, CDR1 MGHRA and CDR2 YSYEKL. CDR3 length: 16 amino acids. J gave up 6 bases and V 4 bases, and 11 bases lay outside the gene matches.